The 22 T cell receptor beta chains listed next were all sequenced from one sample in a study of shared clonotypes between healthy human individuals. Method: immunoSEQ multiplex PCR; TCRdb's copy keeps in-frame clones and lacks some. Here the sample spans about 480,000 clones, about 79% being singletons. Sequenced input: PBMCs. The receptors were gathered from a woman aged 40 to 50 in good health. Some clones in this sample may be carry-over from other donors' samples.

This clone was counted once. V is TRBV7-9 and J is TRBJ2-5, with 8 nucleotides matching TRBD1. The trim removed 5 bases at V and 3 bases at J, leaving 8 bases unmatched. CDR3 length equals 15 residues. Germline CDR1 SEHNR, CDR2 FQNEAQ (reference sequence). As DNA, the CDR3 is TGTGCCAGCAGCACATGGACAGGGTGGGAAGAGACCCAGTACTTC. Translation gives CASSTWTGWEETQYF.

The CDR3 DNA sequence: TGTGCCACCAGCGTACGACAGAACACTGAAGCTTTCTTT. Translated: CATSVRQNTEAFF. V usage is TRBV15 and J usage is TRBJ1-1; D ambiguous. This CDR3 is 13 amino acids long. From germline, CDR1 is LNHNV and CDR2 YYDKDF (reference sequence). V lost 5 bases and J lost 1, with 8 bases in between.

In DNA, the CDR3 is TGCGCCAGCAGCCTCCAGACAGGGACAGGGATTTACGAGCAGTACTTC. Its translation is CASSLQTGTGIYEQYF. V gene TRBV5-1 combines with J gene TRBJ2-7; 9 bases are shared with TRBD1. This CDR3 is built from 16 residues. Germline-derived CDR1 and CDR2 are SGHRS and YFSETQ. The V gene end was trimmed by 4 bases and the J gene end by 4 bases; junction bases not matched to a gene: 12. The full variable domain, its missing parts supplied by reference TRBV5-1 and TRBJ2-7, is KAGVTQTPRYLIKTRGQQVTLSCSPISGHRSVSWYQQTPGQGLQFLFEYFSETQRNKGNFPGRFSGRQFSNSRSEMNVSTLELGDSALYLCASSLQTGTGIYEQYFGPGTRLTVT.

In this sample, this clone turned up a few times. V and J are TRBV11-2 and TRBJ2-1; D is unclear. Germline CDR1 is SGHAT and CDR2 is FQNNGV. The ends were cut back, 1 base at V and 4 bases at J, with 2 bases in the middle. The CDR3 runs 12 residues. Written as DNA, the CDR3 is TGTGCCAGCAGCTTAGTTTACAATGAGCAGTTCTTC. This codes for CASSLVYNEQFF.

This chain uses TRBV5-1 with TRBJ2-3; perhaps TRBD2 as D (5 bases). The CDR3 has 15 residues. The V end lost 4 bases, the J end lost 2 bases, and 14 bases lay between the germline ends. The germline gives CDR1 SGHRS, CDR2 YFSETQ. The CDR3 coding sequence is TGCGCCAGCAGCGTGTTATATAGCGACACAGATACGCAGTATTTT. Its translation: CASSVLYSDTDTQYF. Drawing the rest from reference TRBV5-1 and TRBJ2-3, the complete variable domain is KAGVTQTPRYLIKTRGQQVTLSCSPISGHRSVSWYQQTPGQGLQFLFEYFSETQRNKGNFPGRFSGRQFSNSRSEMNVSTLELGDSALYLCASSVLYSDTDTQYFGPGTRLTVL.

V is TRBV7-8 and J is TRBJ2-7, with a possible D match to TRBD2 (6 bases). The ends were cut back, 5 bases at V and 6 bases at J, with 20 bases in the middle. The CDR3 has 15 residues. Germline V gives CDR1 SGHVS, CDR2 FQNEAQ. The DNA of the CDR3 is TGTGCCAGCAGCCGATTAGCCGGGACTCTTTTCGAGCAGTACTTC. The encoded protein is CASSRLAGTLFEQYF.

This clone was detected a few times. In nucleotides, the CDR3 is TGTGCCACTCATAGGGACAGGTTGAACACCGGGGAGCTGTTTTTT. It translates to CATHRDRLNTGELFF. V usage is TRBV19 and J usage is TRBJ2-2, with 8 positions matching TRBD1. The CDR3 totals 15 residues. CDR1 and CDR2 (germline): LNHDA, SQIVND (reference sequence). Losses at the gene ends were 10 bases for V and 1 base for J; bases not matched to a gene: 8.

The chain employs TRBV11-2 and TRBJ2-7, with 8 bases identical to TRBD2. Germline CDR1 SGHAT, CDR2 FQNNGV. Losses at the gene ends were 2 bases for V and 1 base for J; bases not matched to a gene: 7. The CDR3 is 16 residues long. CDR3 sequence (DNA): TGTGCCAGCAGCTTAATCCTAGCGGGTGTGTCCTACGAGCAGTACTTC. Translation: CASSLILAGVSYEQYF.

This rearrangement joins TRBV15 to TRBJ2-1, with 10 bases matching TRBD2. CDR1 and CDR2 from the germline V gene are LNHNV and YYDKDF (reference sequence). This CDR3 region has 15 residues. V was clipped by 0 bases and J by 8 bases; unmatched bases: 4. The CDR3 reads CATSREAGGPDEQFF. DNA for the CDR3: TGTGCCACCAGCAGAGAAGCGGGAGGGCCAGATGAGCAGTTCTTC.

The chain combines TRBV28 with TRBJ2-1; no reliable D call. CDR1 MDHEN and CDR2 SYDVKM come from the germline V gene. With 7 bases removed from V and 7 bases from J, the gap between germline ends came to 17 bases. This CDR3 has 14 residues. CDR3 DNA sequence: TGTGCCAGCACCGGGCCCGGTGAGAGGAATGAGCAGTTCTTC. Protein product: CASTGPGERNEQFF.

The rearrangement uses TRBV29-1 and TRBJ2-2; D call uncertain. Per germline, CDR1 SQVTM and CDR2 ANQGSEA. V was pared by 6 bases and J by 3 bases, with 11 bases between. CDR3 size: 13 residues. CDR3 protein: CSVHDIYTGELFF. CDR3 bases: TGCAGCGTGCATGACATCTACACCGGGGAGCTGTTTTTT.

This sequence joins TRBV19 and TRBJ2-7, with 8 bases fitting TRBD1. J gave up 2 bases and V 8 bases, and 8 bases lay outside the gene matches. The CDR3 runs to 14 residues. The V gene's germline CDR1 is LNHDA and CDR2 SQIVND (reference sequence). The chain's CDR3 is CASAQTGETYEQYF. In nucleotides, the CDR3 is TGTGCCAGTGCCCAGACAGGGGAGACCTACGAGCAGTACTTC.

The CDR3, as DNA: TGTGCCAGCAGCGCCGGGGGACTAGATACCTACGAGCAGTACTTC. It is translated as CASSAGGLDTYEQYF. The rearrangement joins TRBV7-2 to TRBJ2-7; 8 bases are a match to TRBD2. Germline CDR1 SGHTA, CDR2 FQGNSA. V lost 5 bases, J lost 2 bases, and 8 bases stayed unmatched. The CDR3 runs 15 residues.

This clone was recorded a few times. V usage is TRBV4-3 and J usage is TRBJ2-1; 7 nucleotides agree with TRBD2. CDR3 size: 16 residues. CDR1 is LGHNA and CDR2 is YSLEER in the germline V gene. V lost 0 bases to trimming and J lost 4 bases; unmatched junction nucleotides: 6. CDR3 nucleotides: TGCGCCAGCAGCCAAGAGGTAGCGGGCTTATACAATGAGCAGTTCTTC. It codes for CASSQEVAGLYNEQFF.

The genes are TRBV15 and TRBJ1-5; no definite D call. V shed 0 bases and J shed 0 bases, with 12 bases lying between them. The CDR3 loop spans 17 amino acids. Germline V gene lookup returns CDR1 LNHNV and CDR2 YYDKDF (reference sequence). In DNA form, the CDR3 reads TGTGCCACCAGCAGAGATGCGGCGGAATATAGCAATCAGCCCCAGCATTTT. Protein sequence: CATSRDAAEYSNQPQHF.

The V gene is TRBV9, the J gene TRBJ1-3; no firm D call. Germline assignment: CDR1 SGDLS and CDR2 YYNGEE. The germline V and J ends were trimmed by 0 bases and 1 base, with 11 bases remaining between them. The length of the CDR3 is 16 residues. DNA of the CDR3: TGTGCCAGCAGCGTAGCAATGGGATTGTCTGGAAACACCATATATTTT. Its protein is CASSVAMGLSGNTIYF.

The chain carries TRBV5-6 and TRBJ1-1; D gene uncertain. Trimming left V 0 bases short and J 1 base short, with 10 bases between. The CDR3 runs to 15 residues. Germline assignment: CDR1 SGHDT and CDR2 YYEEEE. CDR3 sequence reads: CASSLGSARNTEAFF. The CDR3 DNA follows: TGTGCCAGCAGCTTGGGGTCCGCGCGGAACACTGAAGCTTTCTTT.

This chain links TRBV30 with TRBJ2-3; 7 bases are shared with TRBD2. This CDR3 contains 19 residues. CDR1 and CDR2 (germline): GTSNPN, SVGIG (reference sequence). Germline trimming cut 1 base from V and 8 bases from J; bases unmatched to any gene: 24. The CDR3 sequence is CAWSEFQVALAGEAGTQYF. CDR3 DNA: TGTGCCTGGAGTGAATTTCAGGTTGCGTTGGCGGGAGAAGCGGGTACGCAGTATTTT. The entire variable domain, with the rest obtained from reference TRBV30 and TRBJ2-3, is as follows: SQTIHQWPATLVQPVGSPLSLECTVEGTSNPNLYWYRQAAGRGLQLLFYSVGIGQISSEVPQNLSASRPQDRQFILSSKKLLLSDSGFYLCAWSEFQVALAGEAGTQYFGPGTRLTVL.

V is TRBV18 and J is TRBJ1-2; 10 nucleotides line up with TRBD1. Per germline, CDR1 KGHSH and CDR2 LQKENI. The V segment lost 2 bases and the J segment 3 bases; nucleotides outside the gene matches: 3. This CDR3 is built from 15 residues. The CDR3 region is CASSPGTGVDYGYTF. The DNA of the CDR3 is TGTGCCAGCTCACCAGGGACAGGGGTTGACTATGGCTACACCTTC.

The J gene is TRBJ2-7, the V gene TRBV30, with 10 positions matching TRBD1. The CDR3 loop spans 16 amino acids. V shed 2 bases, J shed 6 bases, and the junction held 13 bases outside the gene matches. Looked up from germline, CDR1 is GTSNPN and CDR2 is SVGIG (reference sequence). CDR3 nucleotides: TGTGCCTGGAGTTCCACCGGACAGGGGGTAAGGGGCGAGCAGTACTTC. It yields the protein CAWSSTGQGVRGEQYF.

Worth noting for this clone: Additional DNA sequences in this sample encode the identical CDR3. The chain employs TRBV5-1 and TRBJ2-7; D call uncertain. The CDR3 totals 13 residues. CDR1 is SGHRS and CDR2 is YFSETQ in the germline V gene. Trimming cost V 0 bases and J 4 bases, with 8 bases left between them. In DNA, the CDR3 is TGCGCCAGCAGCTTGGCCTTAGGGTACGAGCAGTACTTC. Encoded protein: CASSLALGYEQYF.

The CDR3 DNA sequence: TGCGCCAGCAGTGAGGTCGGTGACTACACAGATACGCAGTATTTT. Translated, it gives CASSEVGDYTDTQYF. The V call is TRBV10-1, the J call TRBJ2-3; a possible D gene is TRBD2 (5 bases). The CDR3 consists of 15 residues. Germline V gene sequence: CDR1 WNHNN, CDR2 SYGVQD (reference sequence). Trimming stripped 2 bases from V and 2 bases from J, with 11 bases between.